The 2 T cell receptor beta chains in this list originate from one sample, sequenced in a study of PD-1 blockade in mismatch repair-deficient tumors. Sequencing was performed with immunoSEQ multiplex PCR; in TCRdb, only in-frame clones are kept and a portion is missing. Among 70,000 to 90,000 clones listed, about four fifths were seen once. This specimen was peripheral blood, taken 44 weeks after starting pembrolizumab. These receptors all stem from an adult with mismatch repair-deficient cancer.

This rearrangement joins TRBV9 to TRBJ2-5; D perhaps matches TRBD1 (5 bases). The CDR3 has 13 residues. V was shortened by 5 bases and J by 1 base, with 9 bases between the two germline ends. Per germline, CDR1 SGDLS and CDR2 YYNGEE. The CDR3 protein is CASSRTPQETQYF. The CDR3 DNA follows: TGTGCCAGCAGTCGGACACCCCAAGAGACCCAGTACTTC. Full variable domain (outside the CDR3, taken from reference TRBV9 and TRBJ2-5): DSGVTQTPKHLITATGQRVTLRCSPRSGDLSVYWYQQSLDQGLQFLIQYYNGEERAKGNILERFSAQQFPDLHSELNLSSLELGDSALYFCASSRTPQETQYFGPGTRLLVL.

This chain uses TRBV5-4 with TRBJ2-2; no definite D call. V lost 4 bases to trimming and J lost 8 bases, with 6 bases between them. Per germline, CDR1 SGHNT and CDR2 YYREEE (reference sequence). There are 11 residues in the CDR3. CDR3 nucleotide sequence: TGTGCCAGCAGCACCACAGGGGAGCTGTTTTTT. Translation gives CASSTTGELFF.